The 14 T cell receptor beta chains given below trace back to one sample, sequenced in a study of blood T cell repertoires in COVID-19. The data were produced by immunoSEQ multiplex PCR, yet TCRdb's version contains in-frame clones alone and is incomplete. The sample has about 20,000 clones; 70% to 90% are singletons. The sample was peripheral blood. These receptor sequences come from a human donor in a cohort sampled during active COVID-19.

The CDR3 spells CASSQGGQGKNSPLHF. The DNA of the CDR3 is TGTGCCAGCAGCCAAGGAGGACAGGGGAAAAATTCACCCCTCCACTTT. The V gene is TRBV5-4, the J gene TRBJ1-6; 9 bases match TRBD1. Per germline, CDR1 SGHNT and CDR2 YYREEE (reference sequence). Trimming took 4 bases from V and 7 from J; bases not matched to a gene: 9. The CDR3 has 16 amino acids.

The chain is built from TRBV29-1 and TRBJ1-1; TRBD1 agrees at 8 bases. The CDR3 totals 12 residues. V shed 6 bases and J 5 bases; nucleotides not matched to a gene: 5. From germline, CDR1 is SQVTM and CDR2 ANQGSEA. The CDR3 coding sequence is TGCAGCGTGACCACAGGGGGGACTGAAGCTTTCTTT. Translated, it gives CSVTTGGTEAFF.

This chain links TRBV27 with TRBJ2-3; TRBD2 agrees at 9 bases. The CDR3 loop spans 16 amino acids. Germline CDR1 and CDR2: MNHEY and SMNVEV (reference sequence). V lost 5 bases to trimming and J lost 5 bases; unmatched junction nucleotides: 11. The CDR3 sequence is CASSPSLAGDGDTQYF. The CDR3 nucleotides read TGTGCCAGCAGTCCCTCGTTAGCGGGAGATGGAGATACGCAGTATTTT.

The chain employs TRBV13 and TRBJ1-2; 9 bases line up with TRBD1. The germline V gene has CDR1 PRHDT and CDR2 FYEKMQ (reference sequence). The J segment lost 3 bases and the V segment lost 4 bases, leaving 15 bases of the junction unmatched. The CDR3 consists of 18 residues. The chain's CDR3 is CASSSPRDRAYGDYGYTF. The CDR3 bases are TGTGCCAGCAGCTCCCCCAGGGACAGGGCCTACGGGGACTATGGCTACACCTTC.

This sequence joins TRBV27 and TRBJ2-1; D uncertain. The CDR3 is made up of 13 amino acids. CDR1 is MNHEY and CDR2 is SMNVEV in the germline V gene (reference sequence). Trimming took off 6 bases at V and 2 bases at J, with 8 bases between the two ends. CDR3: CASSTYPYNEQFF. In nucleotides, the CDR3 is TGTGCCAGCAGCACTTACCCCTACAATGAGCAGTTCTTC.

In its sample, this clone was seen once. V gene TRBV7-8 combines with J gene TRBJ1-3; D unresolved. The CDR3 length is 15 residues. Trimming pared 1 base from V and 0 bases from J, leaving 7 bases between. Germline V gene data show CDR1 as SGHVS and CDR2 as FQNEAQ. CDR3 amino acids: CASSLGAGSGNTIYF. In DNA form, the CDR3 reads TGTGCCAGCAGCTTAGGGGCGGGCTCTGGAAACACCATATATTTT.

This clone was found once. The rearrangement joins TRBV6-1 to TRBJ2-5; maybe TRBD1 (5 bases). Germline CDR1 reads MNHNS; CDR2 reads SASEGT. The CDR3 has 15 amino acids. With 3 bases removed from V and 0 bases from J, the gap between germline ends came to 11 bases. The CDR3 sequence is CASSDPPGYQETQYF. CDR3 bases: TGTGCCAGCAGTGACCCGCCAGGGTACCAAGAGACCCAGTACTTC.

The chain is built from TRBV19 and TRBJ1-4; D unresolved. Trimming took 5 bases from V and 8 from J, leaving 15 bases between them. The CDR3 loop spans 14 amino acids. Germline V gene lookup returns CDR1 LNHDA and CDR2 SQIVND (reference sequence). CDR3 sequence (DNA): TGTGCCAGTAGTGCGTGGAACGGGGAAGAAAAACTGTTTTTT. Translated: CASSAWNGEEKLFF.

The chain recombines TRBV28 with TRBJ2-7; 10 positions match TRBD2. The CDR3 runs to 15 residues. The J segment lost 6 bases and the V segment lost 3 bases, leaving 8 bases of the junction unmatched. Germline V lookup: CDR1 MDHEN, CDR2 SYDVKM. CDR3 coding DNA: TGTGCCAGCAGTTTGCTAGCGGGAGTGGATACCGAGCAGTACTTC. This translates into CASSLLAGVDTEQYF.

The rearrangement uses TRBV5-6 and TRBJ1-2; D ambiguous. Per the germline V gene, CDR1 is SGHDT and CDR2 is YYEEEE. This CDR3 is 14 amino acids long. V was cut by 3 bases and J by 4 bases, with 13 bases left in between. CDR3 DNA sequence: TGTGCCAGCAGCTCTTCGCGGGGAGCCTATGGCTACACCTTC. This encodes CASSSSRGAYGYTF.

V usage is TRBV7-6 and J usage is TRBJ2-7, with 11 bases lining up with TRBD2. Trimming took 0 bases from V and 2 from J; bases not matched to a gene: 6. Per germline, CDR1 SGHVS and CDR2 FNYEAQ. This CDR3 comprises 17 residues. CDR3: CASSLAISTSGTYEQYF. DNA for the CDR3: TGTGCCAGCAGCTTAGCGATTTCGACTAGCGGGACCTACGAGCAGTACTTC.

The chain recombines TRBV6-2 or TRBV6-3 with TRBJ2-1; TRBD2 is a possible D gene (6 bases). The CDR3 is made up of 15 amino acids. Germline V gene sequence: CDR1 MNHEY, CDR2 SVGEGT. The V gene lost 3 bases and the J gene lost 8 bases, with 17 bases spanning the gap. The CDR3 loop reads CASSYSGTPGDEQFF. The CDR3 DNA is TGTGCCAGCAGTTATTCCGGGACTCCGGGGGATGAGCAGTTCTTC.

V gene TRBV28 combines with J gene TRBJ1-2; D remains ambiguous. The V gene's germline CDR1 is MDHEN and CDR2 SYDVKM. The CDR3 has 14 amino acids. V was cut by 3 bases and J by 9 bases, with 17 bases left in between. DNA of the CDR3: TGTGCCAGCAGTTTTAGTGAGGGCCGGAGGAGCTACACCTTC. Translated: CASSFSEGRRSYTF.

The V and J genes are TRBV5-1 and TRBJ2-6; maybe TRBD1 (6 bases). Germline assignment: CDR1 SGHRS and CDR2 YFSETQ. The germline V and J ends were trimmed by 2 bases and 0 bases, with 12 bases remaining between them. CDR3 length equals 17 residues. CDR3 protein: CASSFTGPSSGANVLTF. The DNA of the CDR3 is TGCGCCAGCAGCTTCACAGGGCCTAGCTCTGGGGCCAACGTCCTGACTTTC.